The present T cell receptor (beta chain) was sequenced within a study of blood T cell repertoires in COVID-19 (dated by TCRdb to 2020 to 2021). For context, the study as a whole: Collaborator samples came from the United States, Italy and Spain and covered acute and convalescent phases of COVID-19. Samples came from the ongoing ImmuneRACE study (first 160 participants) plus 1,254 subjects from 6 global collaborators. The repertoires were made available in a free public database intended to serve as a resource for research on the immune response to SARS-CoV-2. A de-identified subject ID, COVID-19 status, age in years and sex were almost always included in the sample metadata. The prospective study material was composed of cDNA or gDNA derived from T cells, B-cell-depleted T cells, or PBMCs. Where available, HLA class I and class II types were obtained from metadata supplied by the sample provider rather than from assay-based typing. Deeply sampled blood TCRbeta repertoires from subjects exposed to, actively infected with, or recovered from COVID-19 were included in the dataset.

The immunoSEQ Assay, a bias-controlled multiplex PCR, was used to amplify TCRbeta CDR3 regions from genomic DNA. As for how the authors treated the data: The number of nucleated cells in each sample was estimated by amplification of reference gene primers within the assay. To quantify the absolute abundance of each unique TCRbeta CDR3 rearrangement, sequence reads were collapsed and filtered. For each sample, productive Simpson clonality was calculated as the square root of Simpson's diversity index across productive rearrangements. This is the immuneACCESS table as TCRdb keeps it, with only in-frame sequences that have V and J called. A part of the clones is gone; compared with another copy, unresolved V genes explain less than half, and the rest is unexplained. V and J calls and clone size are copied from that table; D and trimming were computed from the DNA. In all, the sample holds about 220,000 clones, and roughly four fifths of those were seen once. The ten largest make up about 2.7% of the sample.

The CDR3 numbers 15 residues from cysteine through phenylalanine. Solely the CDR3 DNA is kept, with 45 bases framed from the first base. The germline V gene provides CDR1 SGHTA and CDR2 FQGNSA. V is shortened by 5 bases, J by 4 bases, and the region joining them spans 15 bases. What the authors observed across the whole study: How much clinical and demographic metadata was included differed by source and by participant, and the metadata was provided uncurated.

Note on this clone: No antigen is known for it. Base-call qualities are not available, and no considerably larger clone is one nucleotide away.

The collaborating institutions used their own protocols to collect whole blood in K2EDTA tubes. Collaborator samples were shipped for TCRbeta analysis as frozen whole blood, isolated PBMCs, or DNA extracted from either sample type. The sample taken for sequencing was peripheral blood. The chain links TRBV7-2 with TRBJ2-1; matching of 5 bases hints at TRBD2 as the D gene. The sequence was collected from a woman in her thirties or forties with active or convalescent COVID-19. The DNA reads as follows: TGTGCCAGCAGCGCCGGACTGGATCTATACAATGAGCAGTTCTTC. Translation gives CASSAGLDLYNEQFF. Joined to the reference TRBV7-2 and TRBJ2-1 proteins, this CDR3 gives the full variable domain: GAGVSQSPSNKVTEKGKDVELRCDPISGHTALYWYRQSLGQGLEFLIYFQGNSAPDKSGLPSDRFSAERTGGSVSTLTIQRTQQEDSAVYLCASSAGLDLYNEQFFGPGTRLTVL.